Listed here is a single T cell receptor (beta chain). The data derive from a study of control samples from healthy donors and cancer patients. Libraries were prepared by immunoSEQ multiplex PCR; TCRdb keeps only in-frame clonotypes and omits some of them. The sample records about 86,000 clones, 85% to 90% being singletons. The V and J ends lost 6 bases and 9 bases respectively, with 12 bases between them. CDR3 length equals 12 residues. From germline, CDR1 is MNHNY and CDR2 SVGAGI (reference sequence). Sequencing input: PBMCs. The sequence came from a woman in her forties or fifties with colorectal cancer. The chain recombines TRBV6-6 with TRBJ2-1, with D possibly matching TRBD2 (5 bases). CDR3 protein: CASRNEGSEQFF. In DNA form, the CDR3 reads TGTGCCAGCAGAAACGAGGGTAGTGAGCAGTTCTTC.